This T cell receptor beta chain was captured in a study of blood T cells in healthy people across ages. Study-level information: The template switching approach captured approximately one barcoded beta molecule for every two T cells.

This clonotype was seen more than once but under ten times. In germline, CDR1 is SGHRS, CDR2 YFSETQ. This CDR3 has 20 residues. V shed 3 bases and J shed 2 bases, with 30 bases lying between them. It was with a sample-barcoded 5' primer and a J-beta primer mix that a second PCR of roughly 7 to 12 cycles was run. Via MiXCR, TCRdb re-called the 5' RACE reads, giving one row per CDR3 protein. In the table there are roughly 1,100,000 distinct CDR3 sequences, 20% to 25% of which are singletons. Separately, the same data were catalogued under a study of T cells of mothers and their children.

The chain couples TRBV5-1 to TRBJ2-7, with D possibly being TRBD1 (5 bases). This receptor was identified in a girl aged 2 to 9 in good health. Specimen: blood. The CDR3 spells CASSSAGVEFLGAAPYEQYF. The DNA of the CDR3 is TGCGCCAGCAGCTCCGCTGGTGTGGAGTTTCTTGGGGCAGCTCCCTACGAGCAGTACTTC. The complete variable domain, with remaining parts taken from reference TRBV5-1 and TRBJ2-7, reads KAGVTQTPRYLIKTRGQQVTLSCSPISGHRSVSWYQQTPGQGLQFLFEYFSETQRNKGNFPGRFSGRQFSNSRSEMNVSTLELGDSALYLCASSSAGVEFLGAAPYEQYFGPGTRLTVT.